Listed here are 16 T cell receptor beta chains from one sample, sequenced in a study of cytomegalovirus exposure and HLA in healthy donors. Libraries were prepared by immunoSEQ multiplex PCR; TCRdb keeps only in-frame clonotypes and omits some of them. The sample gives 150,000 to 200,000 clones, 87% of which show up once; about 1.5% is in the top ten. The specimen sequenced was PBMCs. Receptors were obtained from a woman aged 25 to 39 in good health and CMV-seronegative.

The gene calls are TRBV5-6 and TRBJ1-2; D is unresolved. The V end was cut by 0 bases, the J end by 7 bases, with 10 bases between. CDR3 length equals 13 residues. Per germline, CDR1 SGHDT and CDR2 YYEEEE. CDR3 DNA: TGTGCCAGCAGCTTGGTGGGGAGCGGTGGCTACACCTTC. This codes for CASSLVGSGGYTF.

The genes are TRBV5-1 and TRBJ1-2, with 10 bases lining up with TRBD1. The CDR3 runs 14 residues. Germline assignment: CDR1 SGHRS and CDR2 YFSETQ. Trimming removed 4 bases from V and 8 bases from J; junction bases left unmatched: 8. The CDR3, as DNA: TGCGCCAGCAGCGTACCGACAGGGGGCTACGGCTACACCTTC. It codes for CASSVPTGGYGYTF.

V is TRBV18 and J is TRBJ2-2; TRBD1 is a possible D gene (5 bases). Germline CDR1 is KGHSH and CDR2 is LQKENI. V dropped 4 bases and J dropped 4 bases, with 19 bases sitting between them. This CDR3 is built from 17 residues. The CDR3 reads CASSRQFVQAGTGELFF. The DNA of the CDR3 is TGTGCCAGCTCACGACAGTTCGTACAGGCCGGCACCGGGGAGCTGTTTTTT.

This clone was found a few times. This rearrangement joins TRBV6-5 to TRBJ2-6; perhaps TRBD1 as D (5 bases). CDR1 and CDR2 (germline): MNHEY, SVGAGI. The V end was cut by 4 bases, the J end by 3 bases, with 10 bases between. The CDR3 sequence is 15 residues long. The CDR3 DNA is TGTGCCAGCAGTTCCCCCCAGGGTGGGGCCAACGTCCTGACTTTC. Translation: CASSSPQGGANVLTF.

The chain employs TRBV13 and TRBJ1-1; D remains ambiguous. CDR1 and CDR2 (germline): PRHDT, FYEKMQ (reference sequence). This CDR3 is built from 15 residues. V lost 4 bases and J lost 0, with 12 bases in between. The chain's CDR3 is CASSSIGVMNTEAFF. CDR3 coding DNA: TGTGCCAGCAGCTCGATCGGGGTAATGAACACTGAAGCTTTCTTT.

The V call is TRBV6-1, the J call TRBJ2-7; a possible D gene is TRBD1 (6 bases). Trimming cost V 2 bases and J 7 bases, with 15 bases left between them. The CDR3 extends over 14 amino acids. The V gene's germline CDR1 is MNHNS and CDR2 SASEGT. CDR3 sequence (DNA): TGTGCCAGCAGTGAACAGGGTAGGACAGCGGAGCAGTACTTC. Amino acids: CASSEQGRTAEQYF.

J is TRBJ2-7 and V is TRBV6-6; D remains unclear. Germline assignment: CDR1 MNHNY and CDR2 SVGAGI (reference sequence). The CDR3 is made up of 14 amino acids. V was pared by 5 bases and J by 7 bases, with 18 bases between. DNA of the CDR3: TGTGCCAGCAGTACTTCCCGGTCCCAGGTGGAGCAGTACTTC. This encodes CASSTSRSQVEQYF.

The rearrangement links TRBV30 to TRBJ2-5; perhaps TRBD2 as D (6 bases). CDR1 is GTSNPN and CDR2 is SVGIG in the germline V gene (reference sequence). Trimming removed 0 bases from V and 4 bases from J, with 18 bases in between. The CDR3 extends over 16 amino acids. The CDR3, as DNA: TGTGCCTGGAGTGTACGATCGGAGGGTAGGCGAGAGACCCAGTACTTC. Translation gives CAWSVRSEGRRETQYF.

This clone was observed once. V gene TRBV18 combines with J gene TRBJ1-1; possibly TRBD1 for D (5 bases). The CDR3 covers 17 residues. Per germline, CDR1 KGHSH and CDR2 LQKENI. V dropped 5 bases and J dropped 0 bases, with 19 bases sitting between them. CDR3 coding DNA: TGTGCCAGCTCAAAAATCGACAGTCTCCCCATGAACACTGAAGCTTTCTTT. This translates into CASSKIDSLPMNTEAFF. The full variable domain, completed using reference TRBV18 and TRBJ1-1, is NAGVMQNPRHLVRRRGQEARLRCSPMKGHSHVYWYRQLPEEGLKFMVYLQKENIIDESGMPKERFSAEFPKEGPSILRIQQVVRGDSAAYFCASSKIDSLPMNTEAFFGQGTRLTVV.

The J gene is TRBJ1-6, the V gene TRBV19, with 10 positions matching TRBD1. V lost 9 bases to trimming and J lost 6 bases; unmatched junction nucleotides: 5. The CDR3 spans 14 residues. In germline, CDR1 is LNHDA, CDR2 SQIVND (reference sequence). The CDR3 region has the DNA TGTGCCAGGAGACAGGGGGCCCTTAATTCACCCCTCCACTTT. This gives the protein CARRQGALNSPLHF. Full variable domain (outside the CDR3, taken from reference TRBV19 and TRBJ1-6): DGGITQSPKYLFRKEGQNVTLSCEQNLNHDAMYWYRQDPGQGLRLIYYSQIVNDFQKGDIAEGYSVSREKKESFPLTVTSAQKNPTAFYLCARRQGALNSPLHFGNGTRLTVT.

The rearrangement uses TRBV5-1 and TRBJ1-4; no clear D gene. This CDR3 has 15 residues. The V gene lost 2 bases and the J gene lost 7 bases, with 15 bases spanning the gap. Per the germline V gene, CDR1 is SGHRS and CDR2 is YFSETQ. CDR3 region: CASSLRGGMIEKLFF. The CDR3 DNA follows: TGCGCCAGCAGCTTACGAGGTGGTATGATTGAAAAACTGTTTTTT.

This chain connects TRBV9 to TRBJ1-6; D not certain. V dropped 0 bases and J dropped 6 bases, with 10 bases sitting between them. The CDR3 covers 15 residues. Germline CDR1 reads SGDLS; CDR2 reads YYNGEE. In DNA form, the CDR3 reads TGTGCCAGCAGCGTAGGAGGCGCCCCTAATTCACCCCTCCACTTT. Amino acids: CASSVGGAPNSPLHF.

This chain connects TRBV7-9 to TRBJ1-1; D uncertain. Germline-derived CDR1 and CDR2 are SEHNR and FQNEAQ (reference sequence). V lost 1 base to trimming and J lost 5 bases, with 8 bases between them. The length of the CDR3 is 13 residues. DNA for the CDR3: TGTGCCAGCAGCTTAGGACTGACGACTGAAGCTTTCTTT. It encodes CASSLGLTTEAFF.

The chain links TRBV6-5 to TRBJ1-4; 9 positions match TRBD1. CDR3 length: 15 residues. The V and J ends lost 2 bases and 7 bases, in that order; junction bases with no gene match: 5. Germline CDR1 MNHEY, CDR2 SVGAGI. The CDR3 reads CASSYRGQGREKLFF. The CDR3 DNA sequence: TGTGCCAGCAGTTACCGAGGACAGGGGCGTGAAAAACTGTTTTTT.

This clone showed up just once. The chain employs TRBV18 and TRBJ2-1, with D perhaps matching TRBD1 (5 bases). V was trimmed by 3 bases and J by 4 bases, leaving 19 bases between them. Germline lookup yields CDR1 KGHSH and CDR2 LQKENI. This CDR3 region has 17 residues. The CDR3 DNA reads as TGTGCCAGCTCACCTCTCGGTCCAGGGCGAGAGTACAATGAGCAGTTCTTC. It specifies CASSPLGPGREYNEQFF.

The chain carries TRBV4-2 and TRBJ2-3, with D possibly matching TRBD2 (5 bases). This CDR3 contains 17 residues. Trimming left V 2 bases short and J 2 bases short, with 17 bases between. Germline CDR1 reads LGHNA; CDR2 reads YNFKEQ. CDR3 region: CASSQPPGRVNTDTQYF. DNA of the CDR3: TGTGCCAGCAGCCAACCCCCCGGGCGGGTGAACACAGATACGCAGTATTTT.